The 31 T cell receptor beta chains in this list originate from one sample, sequenced in a study of T cell responses to AZD1222 COVID-19 vaccine. Assay used: immunoSEQ multiplex PCR; TCRdb lists only in-frame clones, some missing. The data hold about 99,000 clones, with around 90% observed a single time. The sample here was peripheral blood, taken on day 0 of AZD1222 vaccination. The receptors come from an adult in good health.

The genes are TRBV7-2 and TRBJ2-7; 9 positions agree with TRBD1. The CDR3 runs to 16 residues. The V and J ends lost 5 bases and 11 bases, in that order; junction bases with no gene match: 19. Germline CDR1 reads SGHTA; CDR2 reads FQGNSA. CDR3 sequence (DNA): TGTGCCAGCAGCCCAAGCCATGGGGGACAGGGACGAGCGGAGTACTTC. Protein: CASSPSHGGQGRAEYF.

The V and J genes are TRBV6-5 and TRBJ1-2; D is unclear. CDR1 and CDR2 from the germline V gene are MNHEY and SVGAGI. The CDR3 spans 14 residues. V dropped 2 bases and J dropped 1 base, with 8 bases sitting between them. The DNA for the CDR3 is TGTGCCAGCAGTTACAAGAGCGGTAACTATGGCTACACCTTC. Its protein is CASSYKSGNYGYTF.

V is TRBV14 and J is TRBJ1-2, with D unresolved. The CDR3 length is 14 residues. V lost 0 bases, J lost 3 bases, and 8 bases lay in between. Germline assignment: CDR1 SGHDN and CDR2 FVKESK. The CDR3, as DNA: TGTGCCAGCAGCCAAGATGGCAGTTACTATGGCTACACCTTC. Protein: CASSQDGSYYGYTF.

The V gene is TRBV10-3, the J gene TRBJ1-6, with unresolved D. Per germline, CDR1 ENHRY and CDR2 SYGVKD. This CDR3 region has 13 residues. Between the trimmed V and J ends, which lost 3 bases and 8 bases, there was a span of 8 bases. This CDR3 is CAISDDRDSPLHF. In nucleotides, the CDR3 is TGTGCCATCAGTGATGACCGAGATTCACCCCTCCACTTT.

This clone was seen a few times. J is TRBJ1-1 and V is TRBV18; TRBD1 agrees at 7 bases. V was clipped by 5 bases and J by 3 bases; unmatched bases: 0. Germline loops: CDR1 KGHSH, CDR2 LQKENI. The CDR3 runs 12 residues. The CDR3 sequence is CASSDRDTEAFF. The CDR3 DNA reads as TGTGCCAGCTCAGACAGGGACACTGAAGCTTTCTTT.

The V and J genes are TRBV6-6 and TRBJ1-5, with 8 bases matching TRBD1. Germline assignment: CDR1 MNHNY and CDR2 SVGAGI (reference sequence). The ends lost 6 bases at V and 12 bases at J; junction bases unmatched: 10. This CDR3 comprises 13 residues. The CDR3 spells CASSRQGLEIQHF. The DNA for the CDR3 is TGTGCCAGCAGCCGACAGGGGTTGGAAATCCAGCATTTT.

The chain links TRBV27 to TRBJ2-7; D is unresolved. The germline gives CDR1 MNHEY, CDR2 SMNVEV (reference sequence). V was cut by 2 bases and J by 1 base, with 6 bases left in between. This CDR3 spans 13 amino acids. The CDR3 loop reads CASSLRVSYEQYF. DNA for the CDR3: TGTGCCAGCAGTTTAAGGGTGTCCTACGAGCAGTACTTC.

This sequence joins TRBV11-2 and TRBJ2-2; D not resolved. The CDR3 loop spans 15 amino acids. Trimming stripped 5 bases from V and 0 bases from J, with 10 bases between. Germline V CDR1 and CDR2: SGHAT, FQNNGV. CDR3 sequence: CASSVRRANTGELFF. The DNA of the CDR3 is TGTGCCAGCAGCGTAAGACGTGCGAACACCGGGGAGCTGTTTTTT.

At least ten counts were recorded for this clone. The chain has TRBV3-1 (or the pseudogene TRBV3-2) and TRBJ2-7, with TRBD2 matching 9 bases. Unmatched junction bases numbered 4, after V lost 4 bases and J lost 3 bases. This CDR3 is 14 amino acids long. Germline V gene lookup returns CDR1 LGHDT and CDR2 YNNKEL (reference sequence). CDR3 sequence: CASSLAGDLYEQYF. The CDR3 nucleotides are TGTGCCAGCAGCCTAGCGGGGGACCTCTACGAGCAGTACTTC.

The chain employs TRBV5-1 and TRBJ2-5; 11 bases match TRBD2. Germline values: CDR1 SGHRS, CDR2 YFSETQ. The CDR3 length is 17 residues. Trimming cost V 4 bases and J 7 bases; bases outside gene matches: 15. CDR3 region: CASSPTLAGGYSGTQYF. The CDR3, as DNA: TGCGCCAGCAGCCCTACTCTAGCGGGGGGATACTCAGGGACCCAGTACTTC.

This sequence joins TRBV7-2 and TRBJ2-1, with TRBD2 matching 7 bases. V trimming: 2 bases; J trimming: 1 base; junction bases outside the gene matches: 5. The CDR3 is 16 amino acids. Looked up from germline, CDR1 is SGHTA and CDR2 is FQGNSA. In DNA form, the CDR3 reads TGTGCCAGCAGCTTACATATCGGGGGGTCCTACAATGAGCAGTTCTTC. It encodes CASSLHIGGSYNEQFF.

This chain joins TRBV6-2 or TRBV6-3 and TRBJ1-2; TRBD1 might be the D (6 bases). This CDR3 contains 14 residues. The germline CDR1 and CDR2 sequences are MNHEY and SVGEGT. Between the trimmed V and J ends, which lost 2 bases and 6 bases, there was a span of 13 bases. The CDR3 bases are TGTGCCAGCAGTTACACTCGGCAGGGGAATGGCTACACCTTC. Translation: CASSYTRQGNGYTF.

The rearrangement joins TRBV29-1 to TRBJ2-2; no definite D call. CDR1 is SQVTM, CDR2 ANQGSEA, per germline. CDR3 length: 11 residues. V was shortened by 7 bases and J by 7 bases, with 10 bases between the two germline ends. The CDR3 is CSARQGGELFF. The CDR3 bases are TGCAGCGCCCGCCAAGGCGGGGAGCTGTTTTTT.

The V call is TRBV5-4, the J call TRBJ2-1, with D possibly called TRBD1 or TRBD2 (5 bases each). Germline lookup yields CDR1 SGHNT and CDR2 YYREEE (reference sequence). The CDR3 extends over 14 amino acids. The V gene lost 2 bases and the J gene lost 3 bases, with 9 bases spanning the gap. Written as DNA, the CDR3 is TGTGCCAGCAGCTTACCAGGGAGCTACAATGAGCAGTTCTTC. Its translation is CASSLPGSYNEQFF. The variable domain in full, with the rest retrieved from reference TRBV5-4 and TRBJ2-1, is ETGVTQSPTHLIKTRGQQVTLRCSSQSGHNTVSWYQQALGQGPQFIFQYYREEENGRGNFPPRFSGLQFPNYSSELNVNALELDDSALYLCASSLPGSYNEQFFGPGTRLTVL.

This rearrangement joins TRBV6-5 to TRBJ2-7; 7 nucleotides match TRBD2. The junction had 11 bases not matched to a gene; V was cut back by 6 bases and J by 3 bases. The CDR3 contains 15 residues. Germline V CDR1 and CDR2: MNHEY, SVGAGI. The CDR3 nucleotides are TGTGCCAGCAGCCCCAGAGGCGGGAGTTTCTACGAGCAGTACTTC. It yields the protein CASSPRGGSFYEQYF.

The chain's CDR3 is CASSLTGFSSYEQYF. CDR3 in DNA: TGCGCCAGCAGCTTGACGGGTTTCAGCTCCTACGAGCAGTACTTC. This chain uses TRBV5-1 with TRBJ2-7, with D unresolved. CDR1 is SGHRS and CDR2 is YFSETQ in the germline V gene. The CDR3 runs 15 residues. Trimming pared 1 base from V and 0 bases from J, leaving 11 bases between.

This chain uses TRBV19 with TRBJ1-5; 7 bases map to TRBD1. Germline values: CDR1 LNHDA, CDR2 SQIVND (reference sequence). CDR3 length: 14 amino acids. After removal of 5 bases from V and 4 bases from J, the junction contained 5 bases not matched to a gene. As DNA, the CDR3 is TGTGCCAGTAGTGCGGGGACAGAGAATCAGCCCCAGCATTTT. Its translation: CASSAGTENQPQHF.

By sample share, this clone is medium-sized. V gene TRBV12-5 combines with J gene TRBJ1-6, with TRBD1 matching 12 bases. After removal of 6 bases from V and 5 bases from J, the junction contained 5 bases not matched to a gene. The CDR3 sequence is 16 residues long. Germline loops: CDR1 LGHNT, CDR2 FRNRAP. The CDR3 bases are TGTGCTAGTGGACCAGGGACAGGGGGCGATAATTCACCCCTCCACTTT. Its protein product is CASGPGTGGDNSPLHF.

The V and J genes are TRBV2 and TRBJ2-5; weak D call: TRBD2 (5 bases). The CDR3 is made up of 14 amino acids. The V gene's germline CDR1 is SNHLY and CDR2 FYNNEI. V lost 7 bases, J lost 5 bases, and 17 bases lay in between. The CDR3 DNA reads as TGTGCCAGCATTTCGGCGAGGCGAGGGGAGACCCAGTACTTC. Residues: CASISARRGETQYF.

J is TRBJ2-5 and V is TRBV9, with D possibly TRBD1 on 6 matching bases. The germline V and J ends were trimmed by 4 bases and 5 bases, with 15 bases remaining between them. This CDR3 region has 14 residues. Germline V gives CDR1 SGDLS, CDR2 YYNGEE. The CDR3 DNA is TGTGCCAGCAGCCGTGACCAGGGGCGGGAGACCCAGTACTTC. Its translation: CASSRDQGRETQYF. Drawing the rest from reference TRBV9 and TRBJ2-5, the complete variable domain is DSGVTQTPKHLITATGQRVTLRCSPRSGDLSVYWYQQSLDQGLQFLIQYYNGEERAKGNILERFSAQQFPDLHSELNLSSLELGDSALYFCASSRDQGRETQYFGPGTRLLVL.

This clone was detected a few times. This chain links TRBV7-9 with TRBJ2-7; 9 positions agree with TRBD1. The CDR3 is made up of 13 amino acids. Losses at the gene ends were 8 bases for V and 0 bases for J; bases not matched to a gene: 2. Germline loops: CDR1 SEHNR, CDR2 FQNEAQ (reference sequence). CDR3 sequence: CASGTGRSYEQYF. CDR3 in DNA: TGTGCCAGCGGGACAGGGCGCTCCTACGAGCAGTACTTC.

The count of this clone is one. CDR3 in DNA: TGTGCCAGCAGAATCGGGGTCAGTAACTATGGCTACACCTTC. It encodes CASRIGVSNYGYTF. The chain joins TRBV6-5 to TRBJ1-2; D remains unclear. Trimming cost V 6 bases and J 1 base, with 12 bases left between them. There are 14 residues in the CDR3. Looked up from germline, CDR1 is MNHEY and CDR2 is SVGAGI.

The gene calls are TRBV11-2 and TRBJ1-1; D is unclear. CDR3 length: 13 amino acids. The V gene's germline CDR1 is SGHAT and CDR2 FQNNGV. Trimming removed 5 bases at V and 0 bases at J, with 7 bases between. The CDR3 DNA sequence: TGTGCCAGCAGCGTCGAGGTGAACACTGAAGCTTTCTTT. It encodes CASSVEVNTEAFF.

This clone was picked up one time. The chain couples TRBV27 to TRBJ2-1, with unresolved D. The CDR3 length is 15 residues. Germline V gives CDR1 MNHEY, CDR2 SMNVEV (reference sequence). V was shortened by 5 bases and J by 0 bases, with 11 bases between the two germline ends. As DNA, the CDR3 is TGTGCCAGCAGTCCCACAGTGAGCTCCTACAATGAGCAGTTCTTC. Translation: CASSPTVSSYNEQFF.

V usage is TRBV5-1 and J usage is TRBJ2-4, with 7 bases aligning to TRBD1. V lost 0 bases to trimming and J lost 16 bases; unmatched junction nucleotides: 7. CDR3 length: 12 residues. From germline, CDR1 is SGHRS and CDR2 YFSETQ. Written as DNA, the CDR3 is TGCGCCAGCAGCTTGGAGGGACAGTCTTTTTACTTC. It encodes CASSLEGQSFYF.

This chain connects TRBV19 to TRBJ2-7; D is unresolved. Looked up from germline, CDR1 is LNHDA and CDR2 is SQIVND (reference sequence). Trimming shortened V by 3 bases and J by 2 bases, and 11 bases separated the two germline ends. The CDR3 loop spans 14 amino acids. The DNA of the CDR3 is TGTGCCAGTAGTATCGTGTCTGGGCCCTACGAGCAGTACTTC. This codes for CASSIVSGPYEQYF.

The V gene is TRBV12-5, the J gene TRBJ1-2, with TRBD1 as a possible D gene (5 bases). Germline values: CDR1 LGHNT, CDR2 FRNRAP. CDR3 length: 17 residues. V dropped 6 bases and J dropped 3 bases, with 23 bases sitting between them. The CDR3 sequence: CASGLGLQQAGHYGYTF. The DNA for the CDR3 is TGTGCTAGTGGCCTGGGCCTCCAGCAGGCGGGACACTATGGCTACACCTTC.

Here the CDR3 DNA reads TGTGCCAGCAATTCTCTAGGAGGCAATGAGCAGTTCTTC. Its protein product is CASNSLGGNEQFF. The chain has TRBV6-1 and TRBJ2-1, with D maybe TRBD2 (5 bases). V lost 7 bases and J 6 bases, leaving 13 bases between the germline ends. The germline gives CDR1 MNHNS, CDR2 SASEGT. The CDR3 is 13 amino acids.

Comments on this clone: The germline gene is not matched at one end of the junction; a read error may be the cause. The CDR3 sequence is CASSTPGQGILIF. CDR3 DNA sequence: TGTGCCAGTAGTACCCCGGGACAGGGTATCCTTATCTTC. The chain employs TRBV19 and TRBJ2-1, with 9 bases fitting TRBD1. The CDR3 is 13 residues long. Germline V gives CDR1 LNHDA, CDR2 SQIVND (reference sequence).

The CDR3 nucleotides read TGTGCCAGCAGTTCGCGGACAGGGATGGGGGAGACCCAGTACTTC. Residues: CASSSRTGMGETQYF. This rearrangement joins TRBV28 to TRBJ2-5, with 8 bases identical to TRBD1. From germline, CDR1 is MDHEN and CDR2 SYDVKM. Trimming took 4 bases from V and 5 from J; bases not matched to a gene: 9. The length of the CDR3 is 15 residues.

The chain employs TRBV19 and TRBJ2-1; 7 positions match TRBD2. Germline V CDR1 and CDR2: LNHDA, SQIVND (reference sequence). CDR3 length: 14 residues. J was trimmed by 1 base and V by 6 bases; bases with no gene match: 3. This chain's CDR3 is CASRLGLSYNEQFF. For the CDR3, the DNA is TGTGCCAGTAGGTTGGGACTATCCTACAATGAGCAGTTCTTC.